The count of the clone carrying this T cell receptor (beta chain) is one. From the reads, TCRdb called clonotypes with MiXCR, one entry per CDR3 protein. The sample has fewer than 300,000 distinct CDR3 sequences; under 30% are singletons. The CDR3 loop spans 13 amino acids. CDR1 is DFQATT, CDR2 SNEGSKA, per germline (reference sequence). The V gene lost 1 base and the J gene lost 0 bases, with 5 bases spanning the gap. The entry originates in a study of T cell repertoires in cytomegalovirus infection. The clonotype comes from a human donor in good health (CMV status not recorded). Some clones in this sample may be carry-over from other donors' samples. V gene TRBV20-1 combines with J gene TRBJ2-3; D unresolved. The sequenced sample consisted of PBMCs. The CDR3 is CSARVPSTDTQYF. The CDR3 coding sequence is TGCAGTGCTAGAGTCCCTAGCACAGATACGCAGTATTTT.